Given below is one TCR beta chain in context. This specimen comes from a study of Ad26.COV2.S vaccination and SARS-CoV-2 variants. Study summary: In the COV1001 trial, the donor was in the Ad26.COV2.S arm. Participants got Ad26.COV2.S intramuscularly, once or twice 56 days apart.

The treatment denotes: approximately 18 received Ad26.COV2.S at low or high dose, single or two shots; 5 received placebo; per-sample allocation not given. Specimens were obtained on day 63 following the first vaccine or placebo injection. Measured with immunoSEQ multiplex PCR; TCRdb has only the in-frame clones, and not every one. This table has roughly 350,000 clones, 85% to 90% appearing once. The germline CDR1 and CDR2 sequences are SGHAT and FQNNGV. CDR3 length: 15 residues. V shed 2 bases, J shed 4 bases, and the junction held 3 bases outside the gene matches. The sequences come from peripheral blood, collected in a trial of Ad26.COV2.S vaccine versus placebo. The receptor's source is a person between 18 and 65 years old who received the Ad26.COV2.S COVID-19 vaccine or a placebo. The chain is built from TRBV11-2 and TRBJ1-4; 8 bases are shared with TRBD1. CDR3 DNA sequence: TGTGCCAGCAGCTTATCGACAGGGGTTAATGAAAAACTGTTTTTT. This codes for CASSLSTGVNEKLFF.